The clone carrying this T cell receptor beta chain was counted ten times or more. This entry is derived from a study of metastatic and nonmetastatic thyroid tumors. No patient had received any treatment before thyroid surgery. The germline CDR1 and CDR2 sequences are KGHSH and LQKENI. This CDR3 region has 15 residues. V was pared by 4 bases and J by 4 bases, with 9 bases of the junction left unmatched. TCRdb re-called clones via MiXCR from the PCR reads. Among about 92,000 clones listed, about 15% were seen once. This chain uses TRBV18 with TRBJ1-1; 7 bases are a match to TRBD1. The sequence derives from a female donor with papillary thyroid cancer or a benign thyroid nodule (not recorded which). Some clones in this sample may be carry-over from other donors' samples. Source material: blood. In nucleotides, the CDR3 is TGTGCCAGCTCACTGGACAGGCGCCTTACCACTGAAGCTTTCTTT. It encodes CASSLDRRLTTEAFF.